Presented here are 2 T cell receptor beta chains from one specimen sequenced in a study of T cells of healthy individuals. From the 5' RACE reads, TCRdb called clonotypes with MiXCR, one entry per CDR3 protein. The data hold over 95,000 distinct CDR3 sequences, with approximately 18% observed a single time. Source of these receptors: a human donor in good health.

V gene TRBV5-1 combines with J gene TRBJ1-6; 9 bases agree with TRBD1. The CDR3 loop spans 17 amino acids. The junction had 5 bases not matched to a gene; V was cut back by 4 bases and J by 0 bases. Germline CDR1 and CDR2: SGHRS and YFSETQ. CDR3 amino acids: CASSGGTGSSYNSPLHF. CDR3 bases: TGCGCCAGCAGCGGAGGGACAGGGAGCTCCTATAATTCACCCCTCCACTTT.

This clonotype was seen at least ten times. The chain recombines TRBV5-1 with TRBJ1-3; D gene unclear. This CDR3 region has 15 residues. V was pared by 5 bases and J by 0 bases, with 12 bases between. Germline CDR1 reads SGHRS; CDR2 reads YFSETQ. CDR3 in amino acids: CASRTSGSSGNTIYF. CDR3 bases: TGCGCCAGCAGGACTTCTGGTAGCTCTGGAAACACCATATATTTT. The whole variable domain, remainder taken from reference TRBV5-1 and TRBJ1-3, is KAGVTQTPRYLIKTRGQQVTLSCSPISGHRSVSWYQQTPGQGLQFLFEYFSETQRNKGNFPGRFSGRQFSNSRSEMNVSTLELGDSALYLCASRTSGSSGNTIYFGEGSWLTVV.